The T cell receptor beta chain under discussion was sequenced for a study of blood T cell repertoires in COVID-19. Across the whole study: Acute and convalescent COVID-19 samples came from the United States, Italy and Spain.

The V gene lost 8 bases and the J gene lost 0 bases, with 11 bases spanning the gap. This CDR3 is 13 amino acids long. CDR1 and CDR2 from the germline V gene are LNHDA and SQIVND (reference sequence). Profiling relied on immunoSEQ multiplex PCR, and the TCRdb table lists in-frame clones only, not all of them. The sample includes 15,000 to 17,000 clones, around 85% of them seen just once. J is TRBJ2-7 and V is TRBV19; D not certain. The sequence derives from a man between 65 and 85 years old in a cohort sampled during active COVID-19. The material sequenced was peripheral blood. In DNA form, the CDR3 reads TGTGCCAGTGCTTACGGTGCCTCCTACGAGCAGTACTTC. This sequence encodes CASAYGASYEQYF.